This T cell receptor (beta chain) was sequenced for a study of shared clonotypes between healthy human individuals (dated by TCRdb to about 2020). In terms of the full investigation: Three men and a couple of women, aged 18 to 49 years, made up the cohort. For each donor, CD4 naive and CD4 memory were each given three plates, CD8 naive was given two plates, and CD8 memory was given one plate. Each donor's leukapheresis produced roughly between roughly 0.85 and 10 billion PBMCs. To estimate repertoire size and how much clonotypes are shared between individuals, the study performed deep sequencing of blood TCR repertoires from a few healthy adults. Different laboratories and diverse techniques were used to prepare libraries and sequence TCR repertoires, to increase sequencing depth and limit assay-specific biases.

CDR1 and CDR2, looked up from the germline V gene, are SGHTA and FQGNSA. V loses 5 bases, J loses 2 bases, and the germline ends lie 13 bases apart. Inclusive of the bounding cysteine and phenylalanine, the CDR3 is 14 residues long. Solely the CDR3 DNA is kept, with 42 bases framed from the first base. Donors were healthy HIV-negative adults with no recently reported acute infections or vaccinations. Every donor was a Caucasian adult living in Nashville, Tennessee, USA. Magnetic negative selection was used to enrich CD4+ T cells, after which naive cells were positively selected on CD45RA and the negative fraction became the memory subset. After blood collection by leukapheresis, PBMCs were isolated using Ficoll-Histopaque density gradient centrifugation and then cryopreserved in the vapor phase of liquid nitrogen. Analytical flow cytometry was used to check the purity and quantity of each magnetically sorted T cell population. Each sorted fraction had its genomic DNA isolated and then quantified by UV absorbance on a Nanodrop 2000c.

What the study reported, not specific to this receptor: Only blood was sampled, and tissue TCR repertoires likely differ from those in blood. Compared with non-shared clonotypes, the clonotypes found in all four sorted-subset donors had higher generation probabilities. The small number of donors limited the genetic and exposure-history diversity represented. Incomplete sequencing was indicated by rarefaction of sorted-subset datasets, despite the large sequencing depth. Sharing across several donors was observed for 4.5% to 6.5% of naive CD4, under 4% of naive CD8, 2% to 2.5% of memory CD4, and about 0.39% of memory CD8 clonotypes. Naive subsets generally had larger estimated clonotype richness than memory subsets. Pairwise subsampling led to the expectation that sequencing depth would affect the degree of clonotype sharing among donors.

Using the deep immunoSEQ assay, multiplex PCR amplified TCR CDR3 regions from genomic DNA. Genomic DNA extracted from each cell subset was distributed evenly over all wells of several immunoSEQ 96-well plates, and each plate served as one replicate. For sorted subsets, 200 to 250 ng of genomic DNA, equivalent to around 30,000 T cell genomes, went into each replicate PCR. The purified libraries were quantified using a Qubit 3.0 fluorometer, sized with a Bioanalyzer 2100, and then quantified again using the KAPA Library Quantification kit. A separate single-read 150-cycle Illumina NextSeq 550 flow cell was used to sequence each immunoSEQ 96-well plate. The authors processed their data as follows. Because only junctional sequences without quality scores were contained in the immunoSEQ output, filtering matching that applied to full-length reads could not be performed. To assign V/J genes and CDR3, sequences were annotated using PyIR, a Python wrapper for IgBLAST v1.9, with IMGT germline references. Any read was removed if the V/J assignment was weak (E-value above 1e-6), the CDR3 was missing, or the read contained stop codons, out-of-frame junctions, or ambiguous translated residues. A V3J clonotype was defined by an identical inferred V gene, J gene, and CDR3 amino acid sequence. To compute the percentage overlap between repertoires, the number of shared unique clonotypes was divided by the size of the smaller repertoire. Three approaches were used to assess repertoire richness: RTK rarefaction, the Chao1 estimator, and Recon v2.1 estimates of unobserved clonotypes. Generation probabilities for all TCRbeta clonotypes obtained by the gDNA method from a handful of donors were computed using OLGA. Imported from immuneACCESS, the table was reduced by TCRdb to in-frame sequences with V and J called. These copies leave out some clones; in studies compared against another copy, an unresolved V gene accounts for under half, and the cause of the remainder is not known. V and J calls and clone size are as listed in that table; D and trimming were resolved from the DNA. The sample has 2,100,000 or so clones on record, about 94% of them singletons. 0.1% to 0.15% of the sample lies in the top ten.

Details on this clone: Its recognized antigen is unknown. Base qualities are not recorded, but no much larger clone differs from it by a single base.

The chain was built from TRBV7-2 and TRBJ2-7, and possibly TRBD1, on 5 matching bases. This clonotype originated in a man aged 18 to 29 in good health. Sequences were obtained from naive CD4+ T cells sorted from blood. The cell subset or site label for this specimen denotes: CD45RA+ positively selected. DNA sequence: TGTGCCAGCAGCCCAGGGCTATTAACCTACGAGCAGTACTTC. This gives the protein CASSPGLLTYEQYF.